This TCR beta chain is drawn from a study of blood T cell repertoires in COVID-19. About the study: COVID-19 samples, acute and convalescent, were from the United States, Italy and Spain. Sources were T cells, B-cell-depleted T cells, or PBMCs; the material itself was cDNA or gDNA.

V lost 6 bases, J lost 7 bases, and 9 bases stayed unmatched. Germline CDR1 reads SGHRS; CDR2 reads YFSETQ. The CDR3 contains 14 residues. Source study methods: Cell counts per sample came from amplifying reference gene primers. Assay: immunoSEQ multiplex PCR; the TCRdb copy retains only in-frame clones and omits some. The V and J calls and the clone size are those of that table, but D and trimming were determined from the DNA. The repertoire includes some 200,000 clones, just over 85% of them detected once, and approximately 5.9% sits in the top ten. The TCR sequence derives from a man older than 75 with acute or convalescent COVID-19. The sample comprised peripheral blood. The chain recombines TRBV5-1 with TRBJ1-4; 7 bases map to TRBD1. CDR3 protein: CASTQGYDAEKLFF. The CDR3 DNA sequence: TGCGCCAGCACACAGGGGTACGACGCTGAAAAACTGTTTTTT. Full variable domain (missing parts from reference TRBV5-1 and TRBJ1-4): KAGVTQTPRYLIKTRGQQVTLSCSPISGHRSVSWYQQTPGQGLQFLFEYFSETQRNKGNFPGRFSGRQFSNSRSEMNVSTLELGDSALYLCASTQGYDAEKLFFGSGTQLSVL.